This entry lists 11 T cell receptor beta chains sequenced from one sample in a study of OX40 agonist ivuxolimab in advanced cancers. Method: immunoSEQ multiplex PCR; TCRdb's copy keeps in-frame clones and lacks some. In the table there are approximately 60,000 clones, around 80% of which are singletons. This specimen consisted of CD4+ or CD8+ T cells sorted from blood, obtained in a trial of the OX40 agonist ivuxolimab. The origin of the receptors is an adult with an advanced solid tumor such as melanoma, head and neck, liver or kidney cancer.

V usage is TRBV7-2 and J usage is TRBJ1-1; D is unclear. This CDR3 is 12 amino acids long. The germline V gene has CDR1 SGHTA and CDR2 FQGNSA. V was cut by 1 base and J by 2 bases, with 2 bases left in between. The CDR3 loop reads CASSLENTEAFF. In DNA, the CDR3 is TGTGCCAGCAGCTTAGAAAACACTGAAGCTTTCTTT. The full variable domain, its missing parts supplied by reference TRBV7-2 and TRBJ1-1, is GAGVSQSPSNKVTEKGKDVELRCDPISGHTALYWYRQSLGQGLEFLIYFQGNSAPDKSGLPSDRFSAERTGGSVSTLTIQRTQQEDSAVYLCASSLENTEAFFGQGTRLTVV.

As regards this clone: This sample also contains other DNA sequences that code for the same CDR3. V gene TRBV30 combines with J gene TRBJ2-2; D is undetermined. The CDR3 totals 14 residues. Trimming left V 0 bases short and J 5 bases short, with 10 bases between. Germline V lookup: CDR1 GTSNPN, CDR2 SVGIG (reference sequence). The CDR3 nucleotides read TGTGCCTGGAGTGTACTGAGTGGGACCGGGGAGCTGTTTTTT. It encodes CAWSVLSGTGELFF.

The rearrangement joins TRBV7-5 to TRBJ2-3; no DNA check was done on the table's D call, TRBD1. TRBV7-5 is a listed pseudogene. The CDR3 loop spans 18 amino acids. CDR3 loop: CVRSKYPDRQGCGDTQYF. For the CDR3, the DNA is TGTGTCAGAAGCAAATACCCAGACCGACAGGGATGCGGAGATACGCAGTATTTT.

V is TRBV5-1 and J is TRBJ2-5; D uncertain. CDR1 SGHRS and CDR2 YFSETQ come from the germline V gene. The CDR3 runs 14 residues. Trimming removed 5 bases at V and 4 bases at J, with 15 bases between. The CDR3 coding sequence is TGCGCCAGCAGGGACGACGTGAGAGGAGAGACCCAGTACTTC. It encodes CASRDDVRGETQYF.

This clone occurred once. The chain employs TRBV6-1 and TRBJ2-3; D gene ambiguous. Germline loops: CDR1 MNHNS, CDR2 SASEGT. V gave up 1 base and J gave up 1 base, with 6 bases separating them. The CDR3 is made up of 14 amino acids. CDR3 loop: CASSEVPGTDTQYF. In DNA form, the CDR3 reads TGTGCCAGCAGTGAAGTTCCAGGCACAGATACGCAGTATTTT.

In nucleotides, the CDR3 is TGTGCCAGTATTGACTTGAACACTGAAGCTTTCTTT. As protein: CASIDLNTEAFF. The chain joins TRBV19 to TRBJ1-1; D not certain. V was clipped by 7 bases and J by 0 bases, with 6 bases between them. This CDR3 contains 12 residues. Germline values: CDR1 LNHDA, CDR2 SQIVND (reference sequence).

The CDR3 coding sequence is TGTGCCAGCAGTGAATCCAGGGTAGGCACTGAAGCTTTCTTT. Translation gives CASSESRVGTEAFF. This chain connects TRBV25-1 to TRBJ1-1; tentatively, D is TRBD1 (5 bases). The ends were cut back, 1 base at V and 4 bases at J, with 10 bases in the middle. This CDR3 region has 14 residues. The germline V gene has CDR1 MGHDK and CDR2 SYGVNS.

The chain joins TRBV5-6 to TRBJ1-5; D may be TRBD1 (6 bases). The CDR3 has 14 residues. Germline V CDR1 and CDR2: SGHDT, YYEEEE. Trimming pared 3 bases from V and 4 bases from J, leaving 11 bases between. Here the CDR3 DNA reads TGTGCCAGCAGCTGGGGGCAGGGGAATCAGCCCCAGCATTTT. Translating gives CASSWGQGNQPQHF.

Written as DNA, the CDR3 is TGTGCCAGTAGTATAGATCGACAGGGCAGTGGCTACACCTTC. Protein sequence: CASSIDRQGSGYTF. The chain links TRBV19 to TRBJ1-2, with 7 bases matching TRBD1. J gave up 7 bases and V 0 bases, and 5 bases lay outside the gene matches. This CDR3 region has 14 residues. CDR1 is LNHDA, CDR2 SQIVND, per germline (reference sequence).

The J gene is TRBJ2-3, the V gene TRBV30; TRBD2 matches 9 bases. Looked up from germline, CDR1 is GTSNPN and CDR2 is SVGIG (reference sequence). The CDR3 has 15 amino acids. J lost 4 bases, V lost 3 bases, and 8 bases had no gene match. DNA for the CDR3: TGTGCCTGGAGACCCCGGCGGGGGGGAGCAGATACGCAGTATTTT. Translated: CAWRPRRGGADTQYF.

The chain couples TRBV10-3 to TRBJ1-5, with D possibly TRBD1 on 5 matching bases. The V end lost 6 bases, the J end lost 10 bases, and 16 bases lay between the germline ends. Looked up from germline, CDR1 is ENHRY and CDR2 is SYGVKD. This CDR3 has 13 amino acids. CDR3 loop: CAISRDGSSPQHF. CDR3 coding DNA: TGTGCCATCAGCAGGGACGGATCAAGCCCCCAGCATTTT.